This is a list of T cell receptor beta chains from one sample in a study of blood T cell repertoires in COVID-19. The protocol was immunoSEQ multiplex PCR, while the TCRdb copy is restricted to in-frame clones and leaves out a portion. The sample shows under 400,000 clones, about 90% of them seen only once. What was sequenced was peripheral blood. The source is a woman in her 30s with COVID-19, enrolled during active disease. The CDR3 runs from the conserved cysteine through the conserved F or W. The D gene is left open where the match is weak. Expanded clones get a size class; other rows say once, few or many, or leave the size out.

TRBV4-1	NA	NA	TRBJ2-6	TGCGCCAGCAGCGGAGGTCGGTCCCCCCCTAAAGTACTTTTC	CASSGGRSPPKVLF
TRBV28	NA	NA	TRBJ2-6	TGTGCCAGCAGTCTGCGGGACTCTGGGGCCAACGTCCTGACTTTC	CASSLRDSGANVLTF
TRBV18	TRBD1	NA	TRBJ2-2	TGTGCCAGCTCTCTACAGGGACAGGGGGCCGCCGGGGAGCTGTTTTTT	CASSLQGQGAAGELFF
TRBV19	TRBD2	NA	TRBJ2-7	TGTGCCAGTAGTATAGGGCGAGGACTAGCGGGAGTCGAGCAGTACTTC	CASSIGRGLAGVEQYF
TRBV28	TRBD1	NA	TRBJ1-1	TGTGCCAGCAGACCGACAGGGGGCTTTACTGAAGCTTTCTTT	CASRPTGGFTEAFF
TRBV7-3	NA	NA	TRBJ2-1	TGTGCCAGCAGCTTAGGGCGCTACAATGAGCAGTTCTTC	CASSLGRYNEQFF
TRBV3-1/TRBV3-2	NA	once	TRBJ2-1	TGTGCCAGCAGCCGGGCGCCCAGCTCCTACAATGAGCAGTTCTTC	CASSRAPSSYNEQFF
TRBV7-9	NA	NA	TRBJ2-7	TGTGCCAGCGGAATCTCGTTGGAGGAGCAGTACTTC	CASGISLEEQYF
TRBV19	NA	NA	TRBJ2-3	TGTGCCAGTAGTATCGGCTCGGGGGGCGATACGCAGTATTTT	CASSIGSGGDTQYF
TRBV5-8	NA	once	TRBJ2-7	TGTGCCAGCAGCCGCGTAGGGGGATCCTACGAGCAGTACTTC	CASSRVGGSYEQYF
TRBV5-1	NA	NA	TRBJ2-3	TGCGCCAGCAGCCTCAGAGGGCGCATAGATACGCAGTATTTT	CASSLRGRIDTQYF
TRBV30	TRBD1	NA	TRBJ1-6	TGTGCCTGGACCCACGGGACAGGGGAAGAGGCCTATAATTCACCCCTCCACTTT	CAWTHGTGEEAYNSPLHF
TRBV3-1/TRBV3-2	NA	NA	TRBJ1-5	TGTGCCAGCAGCCATCAGGGGAATCAGCCCCAGCATTTT	CASSHQGNQPQHF
TRBV19	TRBD2	NA	TRBJ2-4	TGTGCCAGTACCCCGCCCGGGACTACGAGCATTCAGTACTTC	CASTPPGTTSIQYF
TRBV7-9	TRBD2	NA	TRBJ2-3	TGTGCCAGCAGGGCTAGCGGGGGCACAGATACGCAGTATTTT	CASRASGGTDTQYF